This T cell receptor beta chain originates from a study of cytomegalovirus exposure and HLA in healthy donors. Study results and limitations: In vitro, a few CMV-associated chains proved specific for CMV antigens. In a later analysis, first-cohort TCR clusters were found to tend to co-occur in the 90 to 150 validation repertoires.

Donors were drawn from the 120-subject validation cohort, separate from the approximately 670-subject first cohort. About this clone: Its antigen remains unidentified.

Only in-frame clones appear in the TCRdb table, and some are missing; sequencing was by immunoSEQ multiplex PCR. This table has roughly 120,000 clones, 75% to 90% appearing once. The germline V and J ends were trimmed by 2 bases and 3 bases, with 5 bases remaining between them. CDR1 and CDR2 (germline): MNHEY, SMNVEV (reference sequence). The CDR3 contains 14 residues. The specimen sequenced was PBMCs. The source is a man aged 18 to 30 in good health and CMV-seropositive. The rearrangement joins TRBV27 to TRBJ1-6; D uncertain. This CDR3 is CASSLIYYNSPLHF. The CDR3 DNA follows: TGTGCCAGCAGTTTAATCTACTATAATTCACCCCTCCACTTT.